Listed below are T cell receptor beta chains from one sample, sequenced in a study of blood T cell repertoires in COVID-19. The protocol was immunoSEQ multiplex PCR, while the TCRdb copy is restricted to in-frame clones and leaves out a portion. This table holds 240,000 or so clones, 85% to 90% found once. Sequenced material: PBMCs or T cells enriched from blood (not recorded which). The receptors derive from a man in his fifties or sixties who had been exposed to COVID-19. CDR3s include the opening cysteine and the closing phenylalanine or tryptophan. A D gene is named only where the DNA matches it firmly. Size tells how often a clone was seen (once, few, many) or the class of an expanded clone, and some rows leave it out.

V gene	J gene	CDR3 length	clone size	D gene	CDR3 DNA	CDR3 protein
TRBV7-2	TRBJ1-1	13	NA	TRBD1	TGTGCCAGCAGCGTAGGGACAGGGAGTTACGCTTTCTTT	CASSVGTGSYAFF
TRBV19	TRBJ2-5	13	NA	NA	TGTGCCAGTACCACGACAGGCCAAGAGACCCAGTACTTC	CASTTTGQETQYF
TRBV6-5	TRBJ1-1	15	NA	TRBD1	TGTGCCAGCAGCTCTTGGGACAGGGTTAATGAAAAAGCTTTCTTT	CASSSWDRVNEKAFF
TRBV7-8	TRBJ1-2	14	NA	NA	TGTGCCAGCAGCTCAACGACGGACTTCTATGGCTACACCTTC	CASSSTTDFYGYTF
TRBV5-1	TRBJ2-6	17	NA	TRBD1	TGCGCCAGCTTCCCGGGACAGGGTAGCTCTGGGGCCAACGTCCTGACTTTC	CASFPGQGSSGANVLTF
TRBV4-2	TRBJ1-2	15	NA	TRBD1	TGTGCCAGCAGCCAAGAGGACAGGGTATACTATGGCTACACCTTC	CASSQEDRVYYGYTF
TRBV4-1	TRBJ1-5	19	few	NA	TGCGCCAGCAGCCAATCAGAAATCCGGGGCAGGGGCATGCGGCAGCCCCAGCATTTT	CASSQSEIRGRGMRQPQHF
TRBV2	TRBJ2-7	15	NA	NA	TGTGCCAGCAGTGAAGCGCACAGCCAGCCCTACGAGCAGTACTTC	CASSEAHSQPYEQYF
TRBV10-3	TRBJ2-7	13	NA	NA	TGTGCCATCCGAGGGCGGGATTCCTACGAGCAGTACTTC	CAIRGRDSYEQYF
TRBV6-5	TRBJ2-7	13	NA	TRBD1	TGTGCCAGCAGTCCGACAGGGTCCCACGAGCAGTACTTC	CASSPTGSHEQYF
TRBV28	TRBJ1-1	15	NA	TRBD1	TGTGCCAGCAGTTTCATTGACAGGGGGACGGGTGAAGCTTTCTTT	CASSFIDRGTGEAFF
TRBV7-2	TRBJ2-7	17	NA	TRBD1	TGTGCCAGCAGCTTAGCGAGGGCCGGACAGGGTTTCTACGAGCAGTACTTC	CASSLARAGQGFYEQYF
TRBV5-1	TRBJ1-4	14	few	TRBD1	TGCGCCAGCAGCGAACAGGGGCCGCGGGGAAAACTGTTTTTT	CASSEQGPRGKLFF
TRBV2	TRBJ2-1	13	NA	NA	TGTGCCAGCAGTGAAGACAGCTACAATGAGCAGTTCTTC	CASSEDSYNEQFF
TRBV6-5	TRBJ2-1	14	NA	NA	TGTGCCAGCAGGTTAGCTGGGTCCTACAATGAGCAGTTCTTC	CASRLAGSYNEQFF
TRBV18	TRBJ2-1	18	NA	TRBD2	TGTGCCAGCTCACCTCCTACTAGCGGGAAGGTCTCCTACAATGAGCAGTTCTTC	CASSPPTSGKVSYNEQFF
TRBV5-1	TRBJ1-2	15	NA	TRBD1	TGCGCCAGCAGCTTGGACGGACAGGGGGGTCGTGGCTACACCTTC	CASSLDGQGGRGYTF
TRBV28	TRBJ1-1	17	NA	TRBD1	TGTGCCAGCAGTTTATCCCTTTGGACAGGGAGATACACTGAAGCTTTCTTT	CASSLSLWTGRYTEAFF
TRBV18	TRBJ2-5	13	NA	NA	TGTGCCAGCTCACCTTCTAGGCAAGAGACCCAGTACTTC	CASSPSRQETQYF
TRBV9	TRBJ2-1	14	NA	TRBD1	TGTGCCAGCAGCGTAGCCTCAGGGGGCAATGAGCAGTTCTTC	CASSVASGGNEQFF